This T cell receptor (beta chain) came from a study of T cells in localized non-small cell lung cancer. General observations from the study: Uninvolved adjacent lung had the highest recorded T cell clonality, with tumor below it.

A note on this clone: Its cognate antigen is unknown.

Per the germline V gene, CDR1 is KGHSH and CDR2 is LQKENI. V lost 4 bases to trimming and J lost 0 bases, with 9 bases between them. The CDR3 length is 14 residues. Data came from immunoSEQ multiplex PCR; TCRdb stores just in-frame clones and leaves some out. The sample carries about 21,000 clones, 70% to 90% recorded once. V is TRBV18 and J is TRBJ1-1; D is ambiguous. This clonotype was obtained from a male donor aged 60 or over with stage I squamous cell lung carcinoma. Sample: peripheral blood, taken before any cancer treatment. Here the CDR3 DNA reads TGTGCCAGCTCACTAAATTCCTTGAACACTGAAGCTTTCTTT. Amino acid sequence: CASSLNSLNTEAFF.